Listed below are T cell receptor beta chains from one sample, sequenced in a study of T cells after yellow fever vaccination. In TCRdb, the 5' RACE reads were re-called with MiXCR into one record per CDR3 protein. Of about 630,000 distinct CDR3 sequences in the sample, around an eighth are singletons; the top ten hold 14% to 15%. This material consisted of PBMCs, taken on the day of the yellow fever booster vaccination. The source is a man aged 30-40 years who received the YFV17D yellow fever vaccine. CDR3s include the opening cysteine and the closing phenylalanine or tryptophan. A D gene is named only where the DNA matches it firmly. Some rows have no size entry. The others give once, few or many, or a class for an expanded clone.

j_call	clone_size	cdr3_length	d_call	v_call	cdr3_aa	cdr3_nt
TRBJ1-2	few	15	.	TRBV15	CATSSGPGGGYGYTF	TGTGCCACCAGCAGCGGTCCAGGCGGGGGGTATGGCTACACCTTC
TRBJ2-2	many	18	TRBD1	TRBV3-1	CASSLGTTGSSYTGELFF	TGTGCCAGCAGCCTCGGGACGACAGGGTCTTCGTACACCGGGGAGCTGTTTTTT
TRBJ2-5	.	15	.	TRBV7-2	CASSLGASSQETQYF	TGTGCCAGCAGCTTAGGGGCTAGCAGCCAAGAGACCCAGTACTTC
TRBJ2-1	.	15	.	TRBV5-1	CASSLGGSVANEQFF	TGCGCCAGCAGCTTGGGGGGGAGTGTTGCGAATGAGCAGTTCTTC
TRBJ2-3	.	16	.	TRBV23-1	CASSDRIGAGTDTQYF	TGCGCCAGCAGTGATCGAATCGGAGCGGGCACAGATACGCAGTATTTT
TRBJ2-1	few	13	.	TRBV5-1	CASSFAGKNEQFF	TGCGCCAGCAGCTTCGCAGGGAAAAATGAGCAGTTCTTC
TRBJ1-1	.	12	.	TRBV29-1	CSVATMNTEAFF	TGCAGCGTTGCCACAATGAACACTGAAGCTTTCTTT
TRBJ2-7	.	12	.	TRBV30	CAWNILGNEQYF	TGTGCCTGGAATATTTTGGGTAACGAGCAGTACTTC
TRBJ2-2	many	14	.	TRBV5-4	CASSLEVNTGELFF	TGTGCCAGCAGCTTGGAGGTGAACACCGGGGAGCTGTTTTTT
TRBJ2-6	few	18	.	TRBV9	CASSVGRQTSSGANVLTF	TGTGCCAGCAGCGTCGGAAGACAAACGAGCTCTGGGGCCAACGTCCTGACTTTC
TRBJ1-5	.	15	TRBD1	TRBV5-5	CASSPKQGVTQPQHF	TGTGCCAGCAGCCCAAAACAGGGGGTTACTCAGCCCCAGCATTTT
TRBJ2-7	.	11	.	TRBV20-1	CSANMMHEQYF	TGCAGTGCAAACATGATGCACGAGCAGTACTTC
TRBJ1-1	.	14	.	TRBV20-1	CSARIGGFDTEAFF	TGCAGTGCCAGGATTGGCGGGTTCGACACTGAAGCTTTCTTT
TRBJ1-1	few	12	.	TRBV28	CASSSPGPGPFF	TGTGCCAGCAGTTCACCAGGTCCTGGGCCTTTCTTT
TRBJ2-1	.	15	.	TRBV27	CASSPIPPRNEQFFF	.
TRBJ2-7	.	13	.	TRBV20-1	CSARAGAYYEQYF	TGCAGTGCTAGAGCGGGAGCGTACTACGAGCAGTACTTC
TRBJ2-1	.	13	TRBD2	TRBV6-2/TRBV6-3	CASSYAGTSSRFF	TGTGCCAGCAGTTACGCCGGGACTAGCAGTCGTTTCTTC
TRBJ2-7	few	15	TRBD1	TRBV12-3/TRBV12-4	CASILGTGGPEEQYF	TGTGCCAGCATTCTAGGGACAGGGGGCCCTGAGGAGCAGTACTTC
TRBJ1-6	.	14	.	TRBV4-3	CASSQEASYLPLHF	TGCGCCAGCAGCCAAGAAGCCAGTTACTTACCCCTCCACTTT
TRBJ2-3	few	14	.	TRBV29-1	CSVLRGDLTDTQYF	TGCAGCGTTTTGAGGGGGGACCTCACAGATACGCAGTATTTT
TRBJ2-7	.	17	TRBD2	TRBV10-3	CAISGAGGTGLSYEQYF	TGTGCCATCAGTGGGGCGGGAGGCACAGGACTTTCCTACGAGCAGTACTTC
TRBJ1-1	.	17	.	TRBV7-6	CASIPRRGGNRDTEAFF	TGTGCCAGCATCCCGCGGAGGGGGGGAAATCGAGACACTGAAGCTTTCTTT
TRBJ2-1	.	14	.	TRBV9	CASSPPRSPNEQFF	TGTGCCAGCAGCCCACCTCGGAGTCCCAATGAGCAGTTCTTC
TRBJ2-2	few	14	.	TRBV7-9	CASIRQTNTGELFF	TGTGCCAGCATTCGTCAGACGAACACCGGGGAGCTGTTTTTT
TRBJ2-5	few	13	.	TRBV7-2	CASTRDAGFTQYF	TGTGCCAGCACCCGGGATGCGGGATTTACCCAGTACTTC
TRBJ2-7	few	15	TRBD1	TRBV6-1	CASSRIQGDSYEQYF	TGTGCCAGCAGTCGCATACAGGGGGACTCCTACGAGCAGTACTTC
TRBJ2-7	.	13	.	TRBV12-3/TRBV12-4	CARIPQGLYEQYF	TGTGCCAGGATCCCGCAGGGATTATACGAGCAGTACTTC
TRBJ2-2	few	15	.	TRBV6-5	CASSYRGEDTGELFF	TGTGCCAGCAGTTACAGGGGAGAGGACACCGGGGAGCTGTTTTTT
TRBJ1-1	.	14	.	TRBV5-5	CASSLGAQGTEAFF	TGTGCCAGCAGCTTGGGTGCGCAGGGCACTGAAGCTTTCTTT
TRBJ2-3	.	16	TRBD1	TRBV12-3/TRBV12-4	CASRWGQGRGTDTQYF	TGTGCCAGCAGGTGGGGACAGGGCCGGGGGACAGATACGCAGTATTTT
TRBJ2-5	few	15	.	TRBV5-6	CASSLALVGQETQYF	TGTGCCAGCAGCTTGGCCCTTGTGGGGCAAGAGACCCAGTACTTC
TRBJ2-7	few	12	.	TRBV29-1	CSVEVASYEQYF	TGCAGCGTTGAAGTGGCTAGCTACGAGCAGTACTTC
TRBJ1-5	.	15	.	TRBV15	CATSRAGMPNQPQHF	TGTGCCACCAGCAGGGCTGGCATGCCCAATCAGCCCCAGCATTTT
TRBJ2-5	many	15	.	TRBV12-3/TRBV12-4	CASSLSQHTQETQYF	TGTGCCAGCAGCTTATCCCAGCATACTCAAGAGACCCAGTACTTC
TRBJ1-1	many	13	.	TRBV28	CASSLSGYTEAFF	TGTGCCAGCAGTTTATCGGGGTACACTGAAGCTTTCTTT
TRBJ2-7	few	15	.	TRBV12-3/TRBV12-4	CASSLGGGAPYEQYF	TGTGCCAGCAGTCTAGGGGGGGGGGCACCCTACGAGCAGTACTTC
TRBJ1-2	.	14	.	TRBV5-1	CASAAGQVLHGYTF	TGCGCCAGCGCCGCGGGACAAGTTTTGCATGGCTACACCTTC
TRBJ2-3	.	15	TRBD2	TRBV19	CATRFSGSGTDTQYF	TGTGCCACCAGATTTAGCGGGAGCGGGACAGATACGCAGTATTTT
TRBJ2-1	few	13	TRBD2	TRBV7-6	CASSPLGGREQFF	TGTGCCAGCAGCCCCCTCGGCGGGAGGGAACAGTTCTTC
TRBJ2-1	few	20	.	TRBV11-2	CASIHDGLGMAGFSYNEQFF	TGTGCCAGCATCCACGATGGGCTGGGGATGGCAGGTTTTAGTTACAATGAGCAGTTCTTC
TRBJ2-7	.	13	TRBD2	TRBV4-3	CASSQDWRGGQYF	TGCGCCAGCAGCCAAGATTGGCGGGGGGGACAGTACTTC
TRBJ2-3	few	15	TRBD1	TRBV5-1	CASSLTGGRSDTQYF	TGCGCCAGCAGCCTGACAGGGGGGCGATCTGATACGCAGTATTTT
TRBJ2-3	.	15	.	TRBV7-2	CASSFGLGSTDTQYF	TGTGCCAGCAGCTTCGGATTGGGGAGCACAGATACGCAGTATTTT
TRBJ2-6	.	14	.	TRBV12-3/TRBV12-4	CASSYRTEASVLTF	TGTGCCAGCAGTTACCGCACAGAGGCCTCAGTCCTGACTTTC
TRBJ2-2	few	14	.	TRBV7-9	CASSDGQNTGELFF	TGTGCCAGCAGCGATGGACAGAACACCGGGGAGCTGTTTTTT
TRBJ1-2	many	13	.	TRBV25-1	CASSEQGGYGYTF	TGTGCCAGCAGTGAACAGGGAGGATATGGCTACACCTTC
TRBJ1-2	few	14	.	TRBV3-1	CASSHGLLRYGYTF	TGTGCCAGCAGCCATGGACTTCTCCGCTATGGCTACACCTTC
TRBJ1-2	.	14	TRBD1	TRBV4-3	CASSHTGQSYGYTF	TGCGCCAGCAGCCACACGGGACAGAGCTATGGCTACACCTTC
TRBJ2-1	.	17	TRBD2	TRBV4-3	CASSQDGASGRGNEQFF	TGCGCCAGCAGCCAAGATGGCGCTAGCGGGAGGGGTAATGAGCAGTTCTTC
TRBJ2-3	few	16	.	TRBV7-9	CASSLGRGFGTDTQYF	TGTGCCAGCAGCTTAGGGAGGGGATTTGGCACAGATACGCAGTATTTT
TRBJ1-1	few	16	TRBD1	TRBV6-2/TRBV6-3	CASSLARQGMNTEAFF	TGTGCCAGCAGTTTAGCCCGACAGGGGATGAACACTGAAGCTTTCTTT
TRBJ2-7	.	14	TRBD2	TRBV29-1	CSGRLAGGPGEQYF	TGCAGCGGCCGACTAGCGGGAGGGCCGGGCGAGCAGTACTTC
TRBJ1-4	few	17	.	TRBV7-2	CASSLLYRQATNEKLFF	TGTGCCAGCAGCTTATTATATCGGCAAGCAACTAATGAAAAACTGTTTTTT
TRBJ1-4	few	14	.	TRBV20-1	CSARVHATNEKLFF	TGCAGTGCTAGAGTCCACGCAACTAATGAAAAACTGTTTTTT
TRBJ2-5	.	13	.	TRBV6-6	CASTGSGTTTQYF	TGTGCCAGCACAGGATCGGGTACGACGACCCAGTACTTC